The 9 T cell receptor beta chains reported below all come from one sample, sequenced in a study of T-cell memory formation after mild COVID-19. TCRdb processed the 5' RACE reads anew with MiXCR; each CDR3 protein has one entry. The sample lists about 110,000 distinct CDR3 sequences, approximately 17% occurring once. The specimen sequenced was PBMCs or a T cell subset sorted from them (not recorded which). The receptors shown here come from an adult woman who had mild COVID-19 (a few samples of this study predate the infection). Cell type and time point are not known.

CDR3 nucleotides: TGCGCCAGCAGCCACCTTACGGGGAACGGGGGAGCTTTCTTT. Amino acid sequence: CASSHLTGNGGAFF. This chain connects TRBV4-1 to TRBJ1-1; D possibly corresponds to TRBD1 (5 bases). The V gene lost 3 bases and the J gene lost 10 bases, with 18 bases spanning the gap. Per germline, CDR1 MGHRA and CDR2 YSYEKL. The CDR3 contains 14 residues.

This clonotype has more than one count but fewer than ten. This chain joins TRBV12-3 or TRBV12-4 and TRBJ2-2; the D is unclear. V gave up 5 bases and J gave up 7 bases, with 8 bases separating them. The CDR3 length is 12 residues. CDR3 residues: CASSEFHGELFF. The CDR3 bases are TGTGCCAGCAGTGAGTTCCACGGGGAGCTGTTTTTT.

The rearrangement links TRBV9 to TRBJ2-5; possible D gene TRBD2, 5 bases. The CDR3 spans 17 residues. The germline V gene encodes CDR1 SGDLS and CDR2 YYNGEE. V was cut by 2 bases and J by 1 base, with 18 bases left in between. CDR3 nucleotides: TGTGCCAGCAGCGTCATGGGAGCCACCGGTCTCCAAGAGACCCAGTACTTC. This encodes CASSVMGATGLQETQYF.

The chain couples TRBV5-1 to TRBJ2-3, with a tentative D call TRBD2 (6 bases). Trimming stripped 5 bases from V and 2 bases from J, with 15 bases between. CDR1 and CDR2 (germline): SGHRS, YFSETQ. There are 15 residues in the CDR3. CDR3 residues: CASRPHGGDTDTQYF. CDR3 coding DNA: TGCGCCAGCAGACCGCACGGCGGGGACACAGATACGCAGTATTTT. The full variable domain, rest sourced from reference TRBV5-1 and TRBJ2-3, is KAGVTQTPRYLIKTRGQQVTLSCSPISGHRSVSWYQQTPGQGLQFLFEYFSETQRNKGNFPGRFSGRQFSNSRSEMNVSTLELGDSALYLCASRPHGGDTDTQYFGPGTRLTVL.

A few counts support this clonotype. This sequence joins TRBV4-3 and TRBJ1-2, with D perhaps TRBD1 (6 bases). The V and J ends lost 0 bases and 5 bases respectively, with 13 bases between them. CDR3 length: 15 residues. Germline assignment: CDR1 LGHNA and CDR2 YSLEER. The CDR3 DNA sequence: TGCGCCAGCAGCCAAGATGCGGGGGCTACATATGGCTACACCTTC. It translates to CASSQDAGATYGYTF.

The V call is TRBV12-3 or TRBV12-4, the J call TRBJ2-1, with 8 bases matching TRBD2. CDR3 length: 13 amino acids. With 6 bases clipped from V and 6 bases from J, the junction kept 4 bases outside the gene matches. In DNA, the CDR3 is TGTGCCAGCAGCCACGGGACTAGCAATGAGCAGTTCTTC. Translating gives CASSHGTSNEQFF.

This clonotype was observed a few times. The V call is TRBV4-1, the J call TRBJ2-1; the match to TRBD2 covers 14 bases. The CDR3 extends over 17 amino acids. Trimming removed 6 bases from V and 6 bases from J; junction bases left unmatched: 10. Germline V gene sequence: CDR1 MGHRA, CDR2 YSYEKL. The CDR3 DNA is TGCGCCAGCAGTCCAGACGGGACTAGCGGGAGCAGCAATGAGCAGTTCTTC. Translating it yields CASSPDGTSGSSNEQFF.

By sample share, this clonotype is medium-sized. The genes are TRBV29-1 and TRBJ1-2; D might be TRBD1 (5 bases). Germline values: CDR1 SQVTM, CDR2 ANQGSEA. The ends were cut back, 4 bases at V and 4 bases at J, with 10 bases in the middle. CDR3 size: 12 residues. The CDR3 protein is CSVGGMGYGYTF. The DNA for the CDR3 is TGCAGCGTTGGGGGGATGGGCTATGGCTACACCTTC. Supplemented by reference TRBV29-1 and TRBJ1-2, the full variable domain reads SAVISQKPSRDICQRGTSLTIQCQVDSQVTMMFWYRQQPGQSLTLIATANQGSEATYESGFVIDKFPISRPNLTFSTLTVSNMSPEDSSIYLCSVGGMGYGYTFGSGTRLTVV.

This clonotype was picked up a small number of times. The CDR3 DNA reads TGTGCCAGCAGCTTCATGACACAGGGTCTGGATGGCTACACCTTC. It yields the protein CASSFMTQGLDGYTF. The V call is TRBV7-8, the J call TRBJ1-2; weak D call: TRBD1 (6 bases). Germline CDR1 reads SGHVS; CDR2 reads FQNEAQ. Trimming took off 3 bases at V and 6 bases at J, with 17 bases between the two ends. The CDR3 loop spans 15 amino acids.